This T cell receptor (beta chain) was retrieved from a study of Graves' ophthalmopathy and Graves' hyperthyroidism. This CDR3 comprises 16 residues. Per germline, CDR1 DFQATT and CDR2 SNEGSKA (reference sequence). V shed 7 bases and J 3 bases; nucleotides not matched to a gene: 14. RNA transcripts served as template for amplifying TCR beta CDR3 sequences. First-round RT-PCR used HTBI primers; second-round multiplex PCR followed. TCRdb analysed the multiplex PCR reads with MiXCR anew, one entry per CDR3 protein. The repertoire holds about 400,000 distinct CDR3 sequences, 15% to 19% seen once, with roughly 7% in the top ten.

The origin of this receptor is a woman between 18 and 29 years old with stable Graves' hyperthyroidism. The sequenced sample consisted of peripheral blood. The chain uses TRBV20-1 and TRBJ1-5, with 8 bases fitting TRBD1. The CDR3 here is CSVAHGWTGFNQPQHF. In nucleotides, the CDR3 is TGCAGTGTTGCGCACGGATGGACAGGGTTCAATCAGCCCCAGCATTTT.